Given below is one T cell receptor (beta chain) in context. The sample is drawn from a study of T cell responses to AZD1222 COVID-19 vaccine. Repertoires were generated with immunoSEQ multiplex PCR, while TCRdb's copy carries only in-frame clones and drops some. This sample carries 100,000 to 130,000 clones, roughly 89% of them seen once, and the ten largest clones take approximately 22%. The source material was peripheral blood, sampled on day 0 of AZD1222 vaccination. The clonotype was recovered from an adult in good health.

CDR3 loop: CASSASGGSTDTQYF. In DNA, the CDR3 is TGTGCCAGCAGTGCGAGCGGGGGTTCCACAGATACGCAGTATTTT. This chain joins TRBV6-4 and TRBJ2-3; 8 bases fit TRBD2. The CDR3 covers 15 residues. Germline CDR1 is MRHNA and CDR2 is SNTAGT. Unmatched junction bases numbered 5, after V lost 4 bases and J lost 2 bases.